The 27 T cell receptor beta chains reported below all come from one sample, sequenced in a study of blood T cell repertoires in COVID-19. Measured with immunoSEQ multiplex PCR; TCRdb has only the in-frame clones, and not every one. The table lists about 310,000 clones, around 87% of them singletons. What was sequenced was peripheral blood. Source of these receptors: a woman aged 35 to 49 with COVID-19, enrolled during active disease.

The chain combines TRBV7-9 with TRBJ1-5; 9 positions agree with TRBD1. Looked up from germline, CDR1 is SEHNR and CDR2 is FQNEAQ (reference sequence). CDR3 length equals 13 residues. V lost 0 bases and J lost 15; bases outside the gene matches: 6. The CDR3 spells CASSLAGTGSRHF. The CDR3 DNA is TGTGCCAGCAGCTTAGCAGGGACAGGGTCCCGGCATTTT.

The rearrangement uses TRBV19 and TRBJ1-1, with TRBD1 matching over 12 bases. Germline trimming cut 3 bases from V and 3 bases from J; bases unmatched to any gene: 20. Germline V gives CDR1 LNHDA, CDR2 SQIVND (reference sequence). The CDR3 consists of 21 residues. CDR3 loop: CASSMGTGQGAQKLRDTEAFF. The CDR3 region has the DNA TGTGCCAGTAGTATGGGAACGGGACAGGGGGCGCAAAAGTTACGGGACACTGAAGCTTTCTTT.

The V gene is TRBV7-3, the J gene TRBJ2-2; 7 bases fit TRBD1. The germline V gene encodes CDR1 SGHTA and CDR2 FQGTGA. CDR3 length: 16 residues. Germline trimming cut 5 bases from V and 2 bases from J; bases unmatched to any gene: 8. The CDR3, as DNA: TGTGCCAGCAGCCCCACCGGGACAGAAAACACCGGGGAGCTGTTTTTT. Protein: CASSPTGTENTGELFF.

This chain joins TRBV4-1 and TRBJ1-4; TRBD1 matches at 9 bases. This CDR3 has 15 amino acids. V was pared by 3 bases and J by 4 bases, with 3 bases of the junction left unmatched. Germline CDR1 is MGHRA and CDR2 is YSYEKL. CDR3 loop: CASSQLTGGNEKLFF. CDR3 nucleotide sequence: TGCGCCAGCAGCCAGCTGACAGGGGGTAATGAAAAACTGTTTTTT.

The V gene is TRBV19, the J gene TRBJ1-5; possibly TRBD1 for D (5 bases). Trimming took 7 bases from V and 5 from J, leaving 12 bases between them. Germline values: CDR1 LNHDA, CDR2 SQIVND (reference sequence). The CDR3 contains 13 residues. DNA for the CDR3: TGTGCCAGTAACGCCAGGGCGGATCAGCCCCAGCATTTT. It translates to CASNARADQPQHF.

The V gene is TRBV11-3, the J gene TRBJ2-1; TRBD1 aligns across 8 bases. CDR1 and CDR2 (germline): SGHNT, YENEEA. The CDR3 runs to 14 residues. J gave up 8 bases and V 5 bases, and 8 bases lay outside the gene matches. CDR3 in DNA: TGTGCCAGCAGCGCTGGACAGGGTGGCGATGAGCAGTTCTTC. Translation: CASSAGQGGDEQFF.

The table lists this clone with a few counts. The V gene is TRBV7-9, the J gene TRBJ1-1; 7 nucleotides agree with TRBD1. Germline CDR1 reads SEHNR; CDR2 reads FQNEAQ (reference sequence). There are 14 residues in the CDR3. The J segment lost 1 base and the V segment lost 6 bases, leaving 5 bases of the junction unmatched. CDR3 DNA sequence: TGTGCCAGCAGTCGACAGGGCTCGAACACTGAAGCTTTCTTT. Translation gives CASSRQGSNTEAFF.

The chain joins TRBV7-6 to TRBJ1-6; 7 nucleotides agree with TRBD1. Germline CDR1 reads SGHVS; CDR2 reads FNYEAQ. V trimming: 4 bases; J trimming: 8 bases; junction bases outside the gene matches: 8. The CDR3 loop spans 15 amino acids. The chain's CDR3 is CASSSPYRGDSPLHF. The CDR3, as DNA: TGTGCCAGCAGCTCCCCCTACAGGGGTGATTCACCCCTCCACTTT.

The chain has TRBV5-1 and TRBJ2-3; 10 nucleotides agree with TRBD2. This CDR3 spans 17 amino acids. Germline lookup yields CDR1 SGHRS and CDR2 YFSETQ. After removal of 4 bases from V and 5 bases from J, the junction contained 13 bases not matched to a gene. CDR3 in DNA: TGCGCCAGCAGCCCGAATTTAGCGGGAGGCCGGGGAGATACGCAGTATTTT. Its protein is CASSPNLAGGRGDTQYF.

The chain uses TRBV29-1 and TRBJ2-1; TRBD1 or TRBD2 may be the D gene (5 bases each). The germline V gene has CDR1 SQVTM and CDR2 ANQGSEA. The CDR3 loop spans 14 amino acids. Trimming left V 7 bases short and J 10 bases short, with 23 bases between. The chain's CDR3 is CSAGRVTQLSEQFF. The CDR3 region has the DNA TGCAGCGCAGGGCGGGTGACCCAACTATCCGAGCAGTTCTTC.

The V gene is TRBV7-9, the J gene TRBJ1-6, with D possibly matching TRBD1 (5 bases). CDR3 size: 14 residues. Trimming removed 5 bases at V and 9 bases at J, with 14 bases between. Germline assignment: CDR1 SEHNR and CDR2 FQNEAQ (reference sequence). This CDR3 reads CASSIRDSGSPLHF. The CDR3, as DNA: TGTGCCAGCAGCATCCGGGACTCAGGTTCACCCCTCCACTTT.

The rearrangement uses TRBV28 and TRBJ1-4; D may be TRBD1 (5 bases). This CDR3 region has 14 residues. The V gene's germline CDR1 is MDHEN and CDR2 SYDVKM. V dropped 10 bases and J dropped 8 bases, with 20 bases sitting between them. CDR3 nucleotides: TGTGCCACCTTGTTAGGGGTCACTGGCGAAAAACTGTTTTTT. This sequence encodes CATLLGVTGEKLFF.

This clone has only a few counts. This chain uses TRBV5-1 with TRBJ1-1, with D perhaps matching TRBD1 (6 bases). V was clipped by 4 bases and J by 1 base, with 11 bases between them. Germline V gene data show CDR1 as SGHRS and CDR2 as YFSETQ. CDR3 length equals 14 residues. The CDR3 bases are TGCGCCAGCAGCGGACGGACAGCGAACACTGAAGCTTTCTTT. This encodes CASSGRTANTEAFF.

This chain connects TRBV7-2 to TRBJ1-1; 7 positions match TRBD1. CDR1 SGHTA and CDR2 FQGNSA come from the germline V gene. V trimming: 5 bases; J trimming: 4 bases; junction bases outside the gene matches: 4. This CDR3 has 13 residues. CDR3 in amino acids: CASSPTGATEAFF. Here the CDR3 DNA reads TGTGCCAGCAGCCCAACAGGGGCCACTGAAGCTTTCTTT.

This rearrangement joins TRBV27 to TRBJ2-1; D may be TRBD2 (6 bases). Germline V gene data show CDR1 as MNHEY and CDR2 as SMNVEV (reference sequence). The length of the CDR3 is 14 residues. V was cut by 0 bases and J by 3 bases, with 6 bases left in between. The CDR3 loop reads CASSLSGLYNEQFF. The CDR3 DNA is TGTGCCAGCAGTTTATCGGGACTCTACAATGAGCAGTTCTTC.

The CDR3 DNA is TGTGCCAGCAGTCTAACCGGGACAGGGCCCTCCTACGAGCAGTACTTC. This sequence encodes CASSLTGTGPSYEQYF. This chain connects TRBV28 to TRBJ2-7; 9 nucleotides align to TRBD1. The V gene end was trimmed by 5 bases and the J gene end by 0 bases; junction bases not matched to a gene: 8. This CDR3 spans 16 amino acids. From germline, CDR1 is MDHEN and CDR2 SYDVKM.

V gene TRBV29-1 combines with J gene TRBJ2-7; 7 nucleotides match TRBD1. CDR1 and CDR2 (germline): SQVTM, ANQGSEA. This CDR3 has 14 residues. Trimming removed 7 bases from V and 1 base from J; junction bases left unmatched: 10. This CDR3 is CSASRDSLSYEQYF. CDR3 coding DNA: TGCAGCGCCTCTCGGGACAGCCTTTCCTACGAGCAGTACTTC.

The V and J genes are TRBV5-5 and TRBJ1-1; unclear D gene. CDR1 SGHKS and CDR2 YYEKEE come from the germline V gene (reference sequence). V shed 0 bases and J shed 6 bases, with 15 bases lying between them. CDR3 length: 15 residues. The CDR3 nucleotides are TGTGCCAGCAGCTTGGAGGAGGGTCCCTATTCTGAAGCTTTCTTT. It codes for CASSLEEGPYSEAFF.

The rearrangement uses TRBV28 and TRBJ2-7, with a weak D call TRBD1 (6 bases). Germline CDR1 and CDR2: MDHEN and SYDVKM. This CDR3 is built from 12 residues. V was trimmed by 7 bases and J by 5 bases, leaving 12 bases between them. The chain's CDR3 is CASIGQPHEQYF. The DNA for the CDR3 is TGTGCCAGCATTGGACAGCCCCACGAGCAGTACTTC.

The chain uses TRBV27 and TRBJ2-2, with 8 positions matching TRBD1. V gave up 6 bases and J gave up 7 bases; unmatched junction bases: 7. Germline assignment: CDR1 MNHEY and CDR2 SMNVEV (reference sequence). This CDR3 comprises 14 residues. Here the CDR3 reads CASSRQGAIGELFF. The DNA for the CDR3 is TGTGCCAGCAGCAGGCAGGGGGCGATCGGGGAGCTGTTTTTT.

The chain combines TRBV12-3 or TRBV12-4 with TRBJ2-7; 8 positions agree with TRBD2. This CDR3 is built from 13 residues. The ends lost 6 bases at V and 3 bases at J; junction bases unmatched: 4. CDR3 in amino acids: CASSLRGGYEQYF. For the CDR3, the DNA is TGTGCCAGCAGCCTCCGGGGGGGCTACGAGCAGTACTTC.

The rearrangement links TRBV28 to TRBJ1-2; unclear D gene. This CDR3 contains 13 residues. Trimming removed 2 bases from V and 8 bases from J, with 12 bases in between. The germline V gene has CDR1 MDHEN and CDR2 SYDVKM. The CDR3 sequence is CASSLEVEWGYTF. The CDR3 bases are TGTGCCAGCAGTTTAGAGGTAGAGTGGGGCTACACCTTC.

The CDR3 reads CASRQGALNQPQHF. CDR3 nucleotides: TGTGCCAGCAGGCAGGGGGCCCTAAATCAGCCCCAGCATTTT. The V call is TRBV2, the J call TRBJ1-5; 8 nucleotides match TRBD1. Trimming removed 6 bases from V and 4 bases from J; junction bases left unmatched: 5. The CDR3 is made up of 14 amino acids. Germline V gene sequence: CDR1 SNHLY, CDR2 FYNNEI.

The V and J genes are TRBV9 and TRBJ2-3, with 7 positions matching TRBD2. This CDR3 spans 16 amino acids. Germline-derived CDR1 and CDR2 are SGDLS and YYNGEE. The J segment lost 6 bases and the V segment lost 3 bases, leaving 13 bases of the junction unmatched. The DNA for the CDR3 is TGTGCCAGCAGCGCAGTGGTCGGACTAGGGTTTGATACGCAGTATTTT. The encoded protein is CASSAVVGLGFDTQYF.

This chain joins TRBV23-1 and TRBJ2-7; D not resolved. TRBV23-1 is filed as an ORF, its function uncertain. Trimming removed 4 bases from V and 1 base from J, with 14 bases in between. The CDR3 has 15 amino acids. CDR3 loop: CASSPRLGSSYEQYF. In DNA, the CDR3 is TGCGCCAGCAGTCCAAGGCTAGGCAGTTCCTACGAGCAGTACTTC.

This sequence joins TRBV19 and TRBJ1-1; 10 bases map to TRBD1. Germline CDR1 LNHDA, CDR2 SQIVND (reference sequence). The CDR3 extends over 15 amino acids. V was pared by 4 bases and J by 4 bases, with 6 bases of the junction left unmatched. CDR3 bases: TGTGCCAGTAGTACTCGACAGGGGGCGAGCACTGAAGCTTTCTTT. It yields the protein CASSTRQGASTEAFF.

This clone has only one observation. The chain carries TRBV3-1 (or the pseudogene TRBV3-2) and TRBJ1-1; the D gene is possibly TRBD1 (6 bases). The germline V gene has CDR1 LGHDT and CDR2 YNNKEL (reference sequence). Trimming pared 0 bases from V and 8 bases from J, leaving 10 bases between. There are 13 residues in the CDR3. The CDR3 nucleotides are TGTGCCAGCAGCCAAGAGGCGGGGGGCGAAGCTTTCTTT. Residues: CASSQEAGGEAFF.